This T cell receptor (beta chain) is drawn from a study of cytotoxic CD8 clonotypes in ibrutinib-treated CLL. About the study: It was after a median roughly eleven months of treatment, range 6 to 36, that response samples were taken. Whole-study results and caveats: Few clonotypes were public, and these shrank or held steady under treatment. Higher circulating CD8+ T-cell counts strongly accompanied higher baseline clonality, above age-matched healthy donors.

This CDR3 contains 15 residues. V was clipped by 6 bases and J by 5 bases; unmatched bases: 7. The V gene's germline CDR1 is KGHSH and CDR2 LQKENI. The repertoire was sequenced with immunoSEQ multiplex PCR; TCRdb's copy has only in-frame clones and lacks some. The data show roughly 170,000 clones, with 84% seen just once and 4.6% held by the top ten. In this sample, this clone turned up once. Its specificity is not known. The sequencing used PBMCs, collected after 24 months of ibrutinib treatment. The source is a human donor with chronic lymphocytic leukemia. The rearrangement uses TRBV18 and TRBJ2-5, with 12 nucleotides matching TRBD2. The CDR3 bases are TGTGCCAGCTCCCGGGGACTAGCGGGCTTCGAGACCCAGTACTTC. This translates into CASSRGLAGFETQYF.